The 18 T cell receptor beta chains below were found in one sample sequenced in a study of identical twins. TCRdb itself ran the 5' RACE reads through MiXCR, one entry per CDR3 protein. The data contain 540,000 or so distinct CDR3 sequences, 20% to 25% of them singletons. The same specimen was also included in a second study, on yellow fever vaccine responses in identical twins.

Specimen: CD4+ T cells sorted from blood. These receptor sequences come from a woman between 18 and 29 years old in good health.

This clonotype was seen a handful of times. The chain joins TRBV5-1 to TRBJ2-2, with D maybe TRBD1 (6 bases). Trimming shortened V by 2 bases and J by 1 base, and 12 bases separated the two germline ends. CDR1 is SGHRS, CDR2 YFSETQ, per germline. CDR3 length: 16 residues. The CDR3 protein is CASSFVGQQNTGELFF. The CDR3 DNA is TGCGCCAGCAGCTTCGTAGGACAGCAGAACACCGGGGAGCTGTTTTTT.

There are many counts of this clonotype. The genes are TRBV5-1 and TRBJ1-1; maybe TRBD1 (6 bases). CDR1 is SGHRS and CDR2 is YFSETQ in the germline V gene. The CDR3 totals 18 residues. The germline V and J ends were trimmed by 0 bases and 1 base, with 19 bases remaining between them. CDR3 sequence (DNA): TGCGCCAGCAGCTTGGCCTGGCAGGGGTCTTTTACGAACACTGAAGCTTTCTTT. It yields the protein CASSLAWQGSFTNTEAFF.

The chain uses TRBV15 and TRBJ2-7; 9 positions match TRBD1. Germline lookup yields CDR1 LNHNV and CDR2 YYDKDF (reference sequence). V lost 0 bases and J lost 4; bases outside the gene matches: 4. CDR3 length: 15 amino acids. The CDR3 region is CATSRDFGTGYEQYV. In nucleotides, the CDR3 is TGTGCCACCAGCAGAGATTTCGGGACAGGGTACGAGCAGTACGTC.

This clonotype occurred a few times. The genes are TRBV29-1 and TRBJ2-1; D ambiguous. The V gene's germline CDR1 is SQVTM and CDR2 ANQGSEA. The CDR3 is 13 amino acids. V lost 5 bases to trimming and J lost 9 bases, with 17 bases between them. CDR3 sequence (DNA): TGCAGCGTTCCCGGTCTAGAGGTGGCTGAGCAGTTCTTC. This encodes CSVPGLEVAEQFF.

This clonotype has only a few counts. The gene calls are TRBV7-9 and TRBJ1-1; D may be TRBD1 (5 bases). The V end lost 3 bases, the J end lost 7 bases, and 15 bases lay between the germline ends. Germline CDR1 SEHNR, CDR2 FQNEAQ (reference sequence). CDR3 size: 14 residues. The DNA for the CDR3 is TGTGCCAGCAGCTTCCCGGCAGGGCGGAATGAAGCTTTCTTT. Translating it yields CASSFPAGRNEAFF.

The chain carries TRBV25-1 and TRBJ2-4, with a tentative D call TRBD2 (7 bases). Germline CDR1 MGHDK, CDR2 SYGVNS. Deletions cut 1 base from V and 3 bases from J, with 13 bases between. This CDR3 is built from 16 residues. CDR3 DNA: TGTGCCAGCAGTGAATCGGGGGGCGAGGGCAAAAACATTCAGTACTTC. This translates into CASSESGGEGKNIQYF.

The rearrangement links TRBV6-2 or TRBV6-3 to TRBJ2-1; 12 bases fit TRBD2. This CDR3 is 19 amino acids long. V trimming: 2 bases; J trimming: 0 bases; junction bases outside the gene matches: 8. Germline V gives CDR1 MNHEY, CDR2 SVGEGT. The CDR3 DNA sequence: TGTGCCAGCAGTTACATGTCTAGCGGGAGGGTCAGCTCCTACAATGAGCAGTTCTTC. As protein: CASSYMSSGRVSSYNEQFF.

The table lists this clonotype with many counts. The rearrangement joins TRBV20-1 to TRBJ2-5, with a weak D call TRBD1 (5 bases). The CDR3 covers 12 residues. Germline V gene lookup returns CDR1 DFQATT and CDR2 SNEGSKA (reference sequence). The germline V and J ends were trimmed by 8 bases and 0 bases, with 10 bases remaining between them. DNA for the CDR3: TGCAGTTTGGGGCGGAACCAAGAGACCCAGTACTTC. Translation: CSLGRNQETQYF.

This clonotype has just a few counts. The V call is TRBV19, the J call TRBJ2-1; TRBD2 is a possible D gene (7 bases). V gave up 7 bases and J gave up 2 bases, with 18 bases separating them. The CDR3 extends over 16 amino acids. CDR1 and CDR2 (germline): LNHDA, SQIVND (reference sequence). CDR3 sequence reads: CASTKGGAMAYNEQFF. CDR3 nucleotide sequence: TGTGCCAGTACCAAAGGGGGGGCAATGGCCTACAATGAGCAGTTCTTC. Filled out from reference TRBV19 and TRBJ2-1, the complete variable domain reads DGGITQSPKYLFRKEGQNVTLSCEQNLNHDAMYWYRQDPGQGLRLIYYSQIVNDFQKGDIAEGYSVSREKKESFPLTVTSAQKNPTAFYLCASTKGGAMAYNEQFFGPGTRLTVL.

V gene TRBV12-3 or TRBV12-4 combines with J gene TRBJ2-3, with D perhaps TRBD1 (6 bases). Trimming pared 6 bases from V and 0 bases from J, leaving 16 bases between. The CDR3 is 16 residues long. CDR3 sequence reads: CASSQGSDISTDTQYF. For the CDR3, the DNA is TGTGCCAGCAGCCAGGGGTCGGATATAAGCACAGATACGCAGTATTTT.

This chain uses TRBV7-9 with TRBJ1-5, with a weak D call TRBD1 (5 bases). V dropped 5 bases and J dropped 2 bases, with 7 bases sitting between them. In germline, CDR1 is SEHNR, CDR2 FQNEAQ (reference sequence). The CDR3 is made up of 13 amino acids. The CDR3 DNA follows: TGTGCCAGCAGCCCGACAGGCAATCAGCCCCAGCATTTT. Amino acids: CASSPTGNQPQHF.

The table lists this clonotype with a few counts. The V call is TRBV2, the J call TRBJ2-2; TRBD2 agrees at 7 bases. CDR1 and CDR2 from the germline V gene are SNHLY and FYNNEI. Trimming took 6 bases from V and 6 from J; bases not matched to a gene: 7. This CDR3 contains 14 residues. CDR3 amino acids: CASSEGLAAGELFF. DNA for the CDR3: TGTGCCAGCAGCGAGGGGCTAGCGGCCGGGGAGCTGTTTTTT.

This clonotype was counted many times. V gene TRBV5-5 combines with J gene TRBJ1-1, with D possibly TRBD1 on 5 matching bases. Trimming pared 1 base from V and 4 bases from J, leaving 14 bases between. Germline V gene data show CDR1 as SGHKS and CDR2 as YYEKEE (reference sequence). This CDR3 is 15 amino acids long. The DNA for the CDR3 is TGTGCCAGCAGCTTGCCCCAGACAGTCGGCACTGAAGCTTTCTTT. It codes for CASSLPQTVGTEAFF.

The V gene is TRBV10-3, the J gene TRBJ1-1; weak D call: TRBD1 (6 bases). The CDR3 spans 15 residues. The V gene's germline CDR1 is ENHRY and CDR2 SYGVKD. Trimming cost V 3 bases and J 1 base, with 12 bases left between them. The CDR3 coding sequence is TGTGCCATCAGTGACAGGGGTCAAGGGAACACTGAAGCTTTCTTT. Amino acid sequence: CAISDRGQGNTEAFF.

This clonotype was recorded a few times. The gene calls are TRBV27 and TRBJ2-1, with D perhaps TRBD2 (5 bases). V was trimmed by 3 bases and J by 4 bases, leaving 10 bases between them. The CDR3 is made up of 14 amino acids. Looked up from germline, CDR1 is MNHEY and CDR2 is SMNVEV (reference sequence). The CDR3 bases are TGTGCCAGCAGTTTCCGGGGAAGGTACAATGAGCAGTTCTTC. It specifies CASSFRGRYNEQFF.

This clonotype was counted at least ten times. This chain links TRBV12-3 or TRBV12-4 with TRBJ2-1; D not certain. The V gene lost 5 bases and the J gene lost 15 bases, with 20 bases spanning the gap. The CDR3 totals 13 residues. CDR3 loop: CASSIDLVLPPFF. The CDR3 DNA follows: TGTGCCAGCAGTATAGATCTCGTGTTACCCCCGTTCTTC.

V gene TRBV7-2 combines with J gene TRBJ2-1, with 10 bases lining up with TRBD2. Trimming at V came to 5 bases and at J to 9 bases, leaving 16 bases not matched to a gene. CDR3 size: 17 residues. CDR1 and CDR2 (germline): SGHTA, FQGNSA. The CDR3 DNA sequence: TGTGCCAGCAGCAAGACCTATAAGCGGGGGGGCAAGATTGAGCAGTTCTTC. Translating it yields CASSKTYKRGGKIEQFF.

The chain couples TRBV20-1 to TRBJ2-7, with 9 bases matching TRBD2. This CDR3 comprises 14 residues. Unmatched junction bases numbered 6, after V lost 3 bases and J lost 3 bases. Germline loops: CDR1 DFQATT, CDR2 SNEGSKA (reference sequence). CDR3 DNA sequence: TGCAGTGCTAGGTGGCGGGAGGGCATCTACGAGCAGTACTTC. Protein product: CSARWREGIYEQYF.